Below, 2 T cell receptor beta chains from the same sample are listed, as sequenced in a study of technical replicates of blood from several donors. Only in-frame clones appear in the TCRdb table, and some are missing; sequencing was by immunoSEQ multiplex PCR. The sample has some 77,000 clones, 96% seen once; the top ten hold roughly 0.34%. The sample was T cells isolated from PBMCs. The receptor set was obtained from a human donor in good health.

The V and J genes are TRBV27 and TRBJ2-1, with 8 nucleotides matching TRBD2. Germline V gene lookup returns CDR1 MNHEY and CDR2 SMNVEV (reference sequence). The CDR3 sequence is 16 residues long. The trim removed 2 bases at V and 8 bases at J, leaving 11 bases unmatched. For the CDR3, the DNA is TGTGCCAGCAGTTTACGTGGTGCGGGAGGTTATGATGAGCAGTTCTTC. Encoded protein: CASSLRGAGGYDEQFF.

V gene TRBV6-6 combines with J gene TRBJ2-1; possible D gene TRBD1, 5 bases. Trimming left V 2 bases short and J 8 bases short, with 13 bases between. Germline-derived CDR1 and CDR2 are MNHNY and SVGAGI (reference sequence). The CDR3 is 14 residues long. The CDR3: CASSYPTPRDEQFF. DNA of the CDR3: TGTGCCAGCAGTTACCCCACTCCCAGGGATGAGCAGTTCTTC.